One and the same sample provided the 7 T cell receptor beta chains below, sequenced in a study of cytomegalovirus exposure and HLA in healthy donors. With 60 Vbeta and 13 Jbeta primers, the PCR was carried out. Sequencing used immunoSEQ multiplex PCR; TCRdb keeps in-frame clones, though not all of them. This table holds 150,000 to 200,000 clones, roughly 70% found once. The sample comprised PBMCs. These receptors originate from a girl aged 10 to 17 in good health and CMV-seronegative.

CDR3 sequence: CASKGTTYEQYF. The CDR3 DNA is TGTGCCAGCAAAGGGACTACCTACGAGCAGTACTTC. The genes are TRBV6-4 and TRBJ2-7; TRBD2 matches at 7 bases. V dropped 7 bases and J dropped 2; count of bases not matched to a gene: 2. The CDR3 has 12 residues. Per germline, CDR1 MRHNA and CDR2 SNTAGT.

The chain employs TRBV7-8 and TRBJ2-1; 10 positions agree with TRBD2. The V gene end was trimmed by 5 bases and the J gene end by 5 bases; junction bases not matched to a gene: 3. This CDR3 has 14 residues. Germline CDR1 and CDR2: SGHVS and FQNEAQ. CDR3 DNA sequence: TGTGCCAGCAGCATTAGCGGGGGGAACAATGAGCAGTTCTTC. Protein sequence: CASSISGGNNEQFF.

V gene TRBV30 combines with J gene TRBJ2-3, with D possibly being TRBD2 (7 bases). Germline V CDR1 and CDR2: GTSNPN, SVGIG (reference sequence). This CDR3 comprises 15 residues. The ends were cut back, 0 bases at V and 8 bases at J, with 18 bases in the middle. This CDR3 is CAWSVDGGGRITQYF. The CDR3 DNA follows: TGTGCCTGGAGTGTAGATGGCGGGGGCCGTATTACGCAGTATTTT. The complete variable domain, with remaining parts taken from reference TRBV30 and TRBJ2-3, reads SQTIHQWPATLVQPVGSPLSLECTVEGTSNPNLYWYRQAAGRGLQLLFYSVGIGQISSEVPQNLSASRPQDRQFILSSKKLLLSDSGFYLCAWSVDGGGRITQYFGPGTRLTVL.

The chain has TRBV27 and TRBJ1-5, with D possibly matching TRBD1 (6 bases). The V end was cut by 6 bases, the J end by 2 bases, with 14 bases between. The CDR3 contains 15 residues. Per the germline V gene, CDR1 is MNHEY and CDR2 is SMNVEV (reference sequence). In nucleotides, the CDR3 is TGTGCCAGCAGACCAGGGGCAGGGGGCAATCAGCCCCAGCATTTT. Protein product: CASRPGAGGNQPQHF.

The CDR3 region is CATSRGGQGNQPQHF. CDR3 coding DNA: TGTGCCACCAGCAGAGGCGGACAGGGGAATCAGCCCCAGCATTTT. This chain uses TRBV15 with TRBJ1-5, with 9 bases that match TRBD1. The CDR3 runs to 15 residues. The germline V gene has CDR1 LNHNV and CDR2 YYDKDF (reference sequence). Trimming cost V 1 base and J 4 bases; bases outside gene matches: 2.

This clone has just one count. The gene calls are TRBV9 and TRBJ1-1, with 8 positions matching TRBD1. V trimming: 4 bases; J trimming: 6 bases; junction bases outside the gene matches: 11. CDR1 is SGDLS and CDR2 is YYNGEE in the germline V gene. The length of the CDR3 is 15 residues. CDR3 sequence: CASSPRTGSVSEAFF. The CDR3, as DNA: TGTGCCAGCAGCCCTCGGACAGGGTCGGTGTCTGAAGCTTTCTTT.

The chain recombines TRBV6-1 with TRBJ2-7, with D unclear. This CDR3 comprises 17 residues. V was clipped by 2 bases and J by 3 bases, with 20 bases between them. The V gene's germline CDR1 is MNHNS and CDR2 SASEGT. The CDR3 DNA sequence: TGTGCCAGCAGTGAACTGGTCCGGGTAGCCCCCTACTACGAGCAGTACTTC. Its protein product is CASSELVRVAPYYEQYF.